This T cell receptor (beta chain) is from a study of beta chain features in type 1 diabetes listed by TCRdb under 2018. At the level of the whole study: Mean age, gender distribution, total cell number and subset yield were not different between patients and healthy donors. In the study, recently diagnosed type 1 diabetes patients and matched healthy donors were compared on the TCRB repertoires of their sorted circulating CD4+ T cell subsets. A total of roughly 100 million sorted cells were examined across all samples, and the number of cells per subset was strongly correlated with RNA yield. Whereas all 30 or so donors provided naive and central memory subsets, regulatory and stem cell-like memory subsets were isolated from just 8 patients and about eight healthy donors. What the authors observed across the whole study: In all four CD4+ subsets, TCRB CDR3 length was moderately but significantly shorter in type 1 diabetes patients. Because cDNA was sequenced instead of genomic DNA, highly expressing activated cells could be over-represented, though the groups showed no difference in activation or CD3 levels. HLA sub-analyses involved small numbers of individuals, so any influence of HLA type on TCRB rearrangement remained unresolved. Naive, central memory and regulatory TCRB repertoires appeared to be more similar among patients than among healthy donors. PCR may preferentially amplify shorter templates, but because patient and control samples were amplified and corrected together, any resulting skew would affect both groups equally. Patients with type 1 diabetes made fewer insertions and deleted more nucleotides at VDJ recombination sites, implying thymic rearrangement abnormalities.

A single peripheral blood draw of about 116 mL on average was collected from each donor into heparinised tubes. Using a panel that included CD45RO, CCR7, CD25, CD127, CD95 and CD27, naive, central memory, regulatory and stem cell-like memory CD4+ T cells were sorted on a BD FACSAria II. A purity above 95% was achieved for all sorted populations. PBMCs were separated immediately by Lymphoprep density gradient centrifugation and were stained directly, without being cultured. So that batch effects would be minimized, each experiment stained and sorted samples in pairs, pairing one healthy donor with one patient. This clone was found a few times. What this receptor recognizes is not known. No base qualities exist here, and no much larger clone lies one base off it. All of the isolated RNA was reverse transcribed with the High Capacity cDNA Reverse Transcription Kit, so expressed TCRB transcripts were sequenced. Deep immunoSEQ sequencing was applied to naive, central memory and regulatory T cell samples, giving an average of roughly 3.5 million total reads per sample. Sorted cells were lysed in RLT buffer and RNA was extracted with DNase-treated RNeasy Micro or Mini kits, depending on cell number. Each cell subset was processed separately to prevent cross-contamination, with patient and healthy donor samples processed together. The immunoSEQ multiplex PCR was used to amplify TCRB sequences from cDNA, yielding 87-bp fragments that span the CDR3 region. The amplicons were sequenced using the Illumina HiSeq platform. The published analysis was carried out like this. PCR bias was corrected computationally using synthetic template baselines, and reads within Hamming distance 2 were collapsed, with unmergeable singletons discarded. Reads were aligned to IMGT to assign V, D and J genes, CDR3 length, and insertions or deletions at six rearrangement sites. Within each subset, clonotype counts were normalized to sorted cell number, after which true diversity and Gini coefficients were computed with the tcR R package. Repertoire sharing was quantified using the overlap coefficient calculated on TCRB nucleotide sequences. Out-of-frame TCRB sequences from naive cells were analyzed as a proxy for the pre-selection repertoire. TCRdb re-hosts the immuneACCESS table, in-frame sequences only. Its copies lack some clones; in the studies checked, an unresolved V gene accounts for under half of them, and the cause for the rest is not known. V, J and clone size are those of that table, while D and trimming were read from the DNA. For this sample the table gives some 400,000 clones, of which more than 12% were detected only once. Of the sample, 0.019% is held by the ten largest clones.

Sequencing was performed on naive CD4+ T cells from blood. The sample's cell subset or site label, decoded: true naive CD4+ T cells. This TCR derives from a woman between 18 and 30 years old in good health.

CDR3 protein: CASSWGHSYEQYF. The DNA sequence is given as TGTGCCAGCAGTTGGGGCCACTCCTACGAGCAGTACTTC. Rearrangement joined TRBV28 to TRBJ2-7; the D gene is perhaps TRBD1, from 5 matching bases. As encoded in the germline V gene, CDR1 is MDHEN while CDR2 is SYDVKM. At the junction V is shortened by 4 bases and J by 0 bases, with 7 bases in between. The CDR3 runs 13 amino acids, cysteine and phenylalanine included. Just CDR3 DNA is preserved here, 39 bases in frame from base 1.